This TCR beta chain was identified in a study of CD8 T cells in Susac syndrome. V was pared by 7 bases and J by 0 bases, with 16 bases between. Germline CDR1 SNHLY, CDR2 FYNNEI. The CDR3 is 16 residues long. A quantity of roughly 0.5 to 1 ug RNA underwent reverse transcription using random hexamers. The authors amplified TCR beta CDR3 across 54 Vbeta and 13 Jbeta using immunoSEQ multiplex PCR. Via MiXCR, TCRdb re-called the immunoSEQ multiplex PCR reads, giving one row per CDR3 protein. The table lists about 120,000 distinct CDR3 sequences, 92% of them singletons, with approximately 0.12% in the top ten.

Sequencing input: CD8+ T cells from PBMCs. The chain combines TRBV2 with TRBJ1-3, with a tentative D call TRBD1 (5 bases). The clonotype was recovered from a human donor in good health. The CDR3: CASTPGGSISGNTIYF. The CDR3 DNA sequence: TGTGCCAGCACCCCCGGGGGTTCCATCTCTGGAAACACCATATATTTT.